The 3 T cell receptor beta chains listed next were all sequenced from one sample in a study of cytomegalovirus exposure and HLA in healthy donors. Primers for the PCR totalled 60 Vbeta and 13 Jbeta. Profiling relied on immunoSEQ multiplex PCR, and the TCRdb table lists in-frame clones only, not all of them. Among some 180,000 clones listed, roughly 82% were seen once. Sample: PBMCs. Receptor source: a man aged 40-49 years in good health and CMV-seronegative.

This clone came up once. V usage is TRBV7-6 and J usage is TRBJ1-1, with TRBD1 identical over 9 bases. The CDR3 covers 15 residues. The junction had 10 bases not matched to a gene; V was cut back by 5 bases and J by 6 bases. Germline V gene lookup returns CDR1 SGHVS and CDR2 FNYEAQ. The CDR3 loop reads CASSPQTGGGSEAFF. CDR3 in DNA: TGTGCCAGCAGCCCTCAGACAGGGGGTGGGTCTGAAGCTTTCTTT.

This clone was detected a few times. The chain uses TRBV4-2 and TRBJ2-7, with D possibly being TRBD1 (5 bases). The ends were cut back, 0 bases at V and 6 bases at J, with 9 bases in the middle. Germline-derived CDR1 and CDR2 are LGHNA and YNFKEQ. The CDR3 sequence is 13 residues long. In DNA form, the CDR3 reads TGTGCCAGCAGCCAAGATCGCAGGGCCGAGCAGTACTTC. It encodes CASSQDRRAEQYF.

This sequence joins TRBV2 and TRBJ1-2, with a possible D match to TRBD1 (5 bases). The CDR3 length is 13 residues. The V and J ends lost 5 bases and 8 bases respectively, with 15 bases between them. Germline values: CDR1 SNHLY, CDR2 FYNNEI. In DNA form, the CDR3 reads TGTGCCAGCAGTTCCCCAGGGTATCAGGGCTACACCTTC. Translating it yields CASSSPGYQGYTF.